This T cell receptor beta chain stems from a study of T cells in Graves' hyperthyroidism and ophthalmopathy. This CDR3 comprises 13 residues. The V end was cut by 6 bases, the J end by 4 bases, with 12 bases between. Germline V gene lookup returns CDR1 MDHEN and CDR2 SYDVKM. Amplified regions were TCR beta CDR3 sequences from RNA transcripts. The primer set for the first-round RT-PCR of the TCR CDR3 was HTBI. MiXCR, applied by TCRdb to the multiplex PCR reads, yields one record per CDR3 protein. The sample has 150,000 or so distinct CDR3 sequences; about 20% are singletons. The receptor comes from a woman between 50 and 59 years old with Graves' hyperthyroidism that later progressed to Graves' ophthalmopathy. Sequences were obtained from blood. V is TRBV28 and J is TRBJ2-5; tentative D call: TRBD1 (6 bases). The CDR3 protein is CASSNRVLETQYF. The CDR3 nucleotides are TGTGCCAGCAGCAACAGGGTGTTAGAGACCCAGTACTTC.